Here is one T cell receptor (beta chain) with its context. This CDR3 has 13 residues. V gave up 0 bases and J gave up 5 bases, with 8 bases separating them. The germline CDR1 and CDR2 sequences are LNHNV and YYDKDF (reference sequence). The sample is drawn from a study of blood T cells in healthy people across ages. Investigators took around 10 milliliters of peripheral blood from every donor. A sample-barcoded 5' primer and a J-beta primer mix were used in a second PCR of about 7 to 12 cycles. The template-switch adaptor was a 5' adaptor with 12 random nucleotides. It tagged each cDNA molecule. Via MiXCR, TCRdb re-called the 5' RACE reads, giving one row per CDR3 protein. There are about 1,400,000 distinct CDR3 sequences in the sample; roughly 59% occur only once, and over 6.5% lies in the top ten.

The TCR was taken from a man aged 18 to 29 in good health. This chain uses TRBV15 with TRBJ2-7; D is possibly TRBD1 (5 bases). The sample taken for sequencing was blood. CDR3 protein: CATSRDMTDEQYF. The CDR3 nucleotides are TGTGCCACCAGCAGAGATATGACAGACGAGCAGTACTTC.